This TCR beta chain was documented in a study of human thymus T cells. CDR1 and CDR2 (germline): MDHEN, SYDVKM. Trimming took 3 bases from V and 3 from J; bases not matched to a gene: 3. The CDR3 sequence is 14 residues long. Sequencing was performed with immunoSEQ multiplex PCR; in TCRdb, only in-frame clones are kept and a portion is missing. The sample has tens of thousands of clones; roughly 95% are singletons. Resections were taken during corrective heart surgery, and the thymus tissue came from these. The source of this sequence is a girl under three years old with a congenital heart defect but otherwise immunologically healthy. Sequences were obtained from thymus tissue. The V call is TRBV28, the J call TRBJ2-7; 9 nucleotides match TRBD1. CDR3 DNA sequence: TGTGCCAGCAGTTTGGAGGACAGGGGCTACGAGCAGTACTTC. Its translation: CASSLEDRGYEQYF.